The clone carrying this T cell receptor (beta chain) was recorded at least ten times. This sample is drawn from a study of beta chain features in type 1 diabetes. The sequenced template was cDNA made from the entire isolated RNA. TCRdb's copy holds only in-frame clones and misses some; the assay was immunoSEQ multiplex PCR. The profile shows 150,000 to 180,000 clones, roughly 11% of them singletons. The trim removed 6 bases at V and 4 bases at J, leaving 3 bases unmatched. CDR1 and CDR2 from the germline V gene are SNHLY and FYNNEI. The CDR3 contains 13 residues. Sequenced input: central memory CD4+ T cells from blood. This clonotype was sampled from a man younger than 35 in good health. The chain employs TRBV2 and TRBJ1-2; the match to TRBD1 covers 9 bases. The CDR3 is CASSDRGSYGYTF. Here the CDR3 DNA reads TGTGCCAGCAGCGACAGGGGGTCCTATGGCTACACCTTC.